This TCR beta chain was sequenced in a study of T cell responses to AZD1222 COVID-19 vaccine. Study-wide findings and caveats: Spike-specific TCR breadth and depth went up after people got two AZD1222 doses. Among AZD1222 vaccinees, only five to seven were seropositive at baseline.

The CDR3 is 15 amino acids. Trimming left V 0 bases short and J 2 bases short, with 9 bases between. CDR1 MDHEN and CDR2 SYDVKM come from the germline V gene. The repertoire was sequenced with immunoSEQ multiplex PCR; TCRdb's copy has only in-frame clones and lacks some. The data contain 110,000 to 150,000 clones, roughly 90% of them singletons. Whether given at about 4 or about 12 weeks, second doses were pooled. About this clone itself: What it binds is unknown.

The receptor's source is an adult who received the AZD1222 COVID-19 vaccine. The V gene is TRBV28, the J gene TRBJ2-3; a possible D gene is TRBD2 (6 bases). The source material was peripheral blood, sampled 28 days after the second AZD1222 dose. DNA of the CDR3: TGTGCCAGCAGTTTATGGGGAGGCTCCACAGATACGCAGTATTTT. It is translated as CASSLWGGSTDTQYF.